This TCR beta chain was documented in a study of cytomegalovirus exposure and HLA in healthy donors. Regarding the study as a whole: Earlier analysis found most TCR beta V segments productive about 87% or about 30% of the time. In a later analysis, V- and J-gene trimming of beta chains associated with a DCLRE1C missense variant, replicated independently.

On this clone itself: Its antigen is undetermined.

Per the germline V gene, CDR1 is MRHNA and CDR2 is SNTAGT. Between the trimmed V and J ends, which lost 3 bases and 4 bases, there was a span of 7 bases. The CDR3 length is 13 residues. PCR employed 60 Vbeta and 13 Jbeta primers. Sequenced by immunoSEQ multiplex PCR; TCRdb stores in-frame clones only, minus some. The top ten clones hold about 2.4% of a sample with about 140,000 clones, around 82% of them seen once. Sequencing used PBMCs. This sequence joins TRBV6-4 and TRBJ2-1, with D unresolved. This TCR was sampled from a man aged 45-65 years in good health and CMV-seronegative. Written as DNA, the CDR3 is TGTGCCAGCAGTGAAAACAGTTACAATGAGCAGTTCTTC. Encoded protein: CASSENSYNEQFF.